Following are 15 T cell receptor beta chains from one sample sequenced in a study of shared clonotypes between healthy human individuals. Selected positively for CCR7 and CD45RO-negative, naive CD8 cells excluded terminally differentiated effector memory CD45RA+ cells. Assay used: immunoSEQ multiplex PCR; TCRdb lists only in-frame clones, some missing. The table includes about 750,000 clones, over 90% detected once. Material: naive CD8+ T cells sorted from blood. These receptors originate from a man aged 30 to 39 in good health.

The genes are TRBV30 and TRBJ1-2; D may be TRBD1 (5 bases). The V gene's germline CDR1 is GTSNPN and CDR2 SVGIG (reference sequence). This CDR3 spans 14 amino acids. The V end was cut by 0 bases, the J end by 7 bases, with 15 bases between. CDR3 sequence (DNA): TGTGCCTGGAGTGTGTCTGGGGGAGGTACTGGCTACACCTTC. Its translation: CAWSVSGGGTGYTF.

V and J are TRBV6-5 and TRBJ2-1; D is uncertain. Germline V gives CDR1 MNHEY, CDR2 SVGAGI. The V and J ends lost 7 bases and 0 bases respectively, with 13 bases between them. The CDR3 sequence is 15 residues long. DNA for the CDR3: TGTGCCAGCAAAAAAGGCTACGTCTCCTACAATGAGCAGTTCTTC. It is translated as CASKKGYVSYNEQFF.

V and J are TRBV28 and TRBJ2-7; 8 nucleotides match TRBD1. This CDR3 is 15 amino acids long. The germline V gene encodes CDR1 MDHEN and CDR2 SYDVKM. V was pared by 5 bases and J by 5 bases, with 11 bases of the junction left unmatched. CDR3 protein: CASSPRTGRSDEQYF. The CDR3, as DNA: TGTGCCAGCAGTCCCCGGACAGGGAGGAGCGACGAGCAGTACTTC.

The chain is built from TRBV11-3 and TRBJ2-7, with 9 bases aligning to TRBD1. Germline CDR1 SGHNT, CDR2 YENEEA. The CDR3 contains 16 residues. The J segment lost 2 bases and the V segment lost 5 bases, leaving 10 bases of the junction unmatched. As DNA, the CDR3 is TGTGCCAGCAGCCAACCCGGGACAGGGAGACCCTACGAGCAGTACTTC. It specifies CASSQPGTGRPYEQYF. The variable domain in full, with the rest retrieved from reference TRBV11-3 and TRBJ2-7, is EAGVVQSPRYKIIEKKQPVAFWCNPISGHNTLYWYLQNLGQGPELLIRYENEEAVDDSQLPKDRFSAERLKGVDSTLKIQPAELGDSAVYLCASSQPGTGRPYEQYFGPGTRLTVT.

This clone has more than one count but fewer than ten. The chain joins TRBV27 to TRBJ1-5; D is unclear. V lost 4 bases to trimming and J lost 4 bases, with 5 bases between them. This CDR3 spans 12 amino acids. Germline V gene lookup returns CDR1 MNHEY and CDR2 SMNVEV (reference sequence). CDR3 amino acids: CASSSQNQPQHF. In DNA form, the CDR3 reads TGTGCCAGCAGTTCACAGAATCAGCCCCAGCATTTT.

CDR3 DNA: TGTGCCAGCAGTTACTCTGCGGGAGCGACCGGGGAGCTGTTTTTT. Its translation is CASSYSAGATGELFF. This chain links TRBV6-5 with TRBJ2-2, with 7 nucleotides matching TRBD2. This CDR3 is built from 15 residues. Germline V gives CDR1 MNHEY, CDR2 SVGAGI. The junction had 3 bases not matched to a gene; V was cut back by 0 bases and J by 5 bases.

Only one count was recorded for this clone. A junction end diverges from the germline sequence, so it may reflect a read error. The chain employs TRBV7-7 and TRBJ2-5; 11 nucleotides match TRBD2. The CDR3 has 16 amino acids. Germline V CDR1 and CDR2: SSHAT, FNYEAQ (reference sequence). In DNA form, the CDR3 reads TGTGCTAGCAGCTCGTTGACTAGCGGGATTGTTGAGACCCAGTACTTC. Translated, it gives CASSSLTSGIVETQYF.

The chain joins TRBV2 to TRBJ2-7; D possibly corresponds to TRBD1 (6 bases). CDR3 length: 13 residues. V was clipped by 7 bases and J by 4 bases, with 14 bases between them. Per the germline V gene, CDR1 is SNHLY and CDR2 is FYNNEI. As DNA, the CDR3 is TGTGCCAGCATGATAGGACAGAAATACGAGCAGTACTTC. Amino acid sequence: CASMIGQKYEQYF.

J is TRBJ2-6 and V is TRBV19, with 8 bases lining up with TRBD1. Germline CDR1 is LNHDA and CDR2 is SQIVND (reference sequence). The CDR3 has 16 amino acids. J lost 4 bases, V lost 5 bases, and 7 bases had no gene match. The CDR3 DNA reads TGTGCCAGTAGTTCCTGGACAGGGCCCGGGGCCAACGTCCTGACTTTC. Its protein is CASSSWTGPGANVLTF.

The chain combines TRBV7-9 with TRBJ2-3; D may be TRBD1 (5 bases). This CDR3 is built from 15 residues. Germline V CDR1 and CDR2: SEHNR, FQNEAQ (reference sequence). The V gene lost 3 bases and the J gene lost 1 base, with 11 bases spanning the gap. Here the CDR3 DNA reads TGTGCCAGCAGCTTTACAGGAAGCGGCACAGATACGCAGTATTTT. Residues: CASSFTGSGTDTQYF.

As concerns this clone: At the DNA level, this CDR3 is encoded by other sequences in the same sample as well. The CDR3, as DNA: TGTGCCAGCAGTTTAGGAAGGGGGTACGAGCAGTACTTC. This encodes CASSLGRGYEQYF. The chain couples TRBV27 to TRBJ2-7, with D possibly TRBD1 on 6 matching bases. The germline V and J ends were trimmed by 2 bases and 4 bases, with 9 bases remaining between them. The V gene's germline CDR1 is MNHEY and CDR2 SMNVEV (reference sequence). CDR3 length equals 13 residues.

A remark on this clone: Other nucleotide sequences from this sample produce the same CDR3. The chain carries TRBV7-9 and TRBJ1-4; D gene uncertain. In germline, CDR1 is SEHNR, CDR2 FQNEAQ (reference sequence). The CDR3 consists of 14 residues. Trimming shortened V by 5 bases and J by 7 bases, and 14 bases separated the two germline ends. The CDR3 reads CASSPDSSGEKLFF. CDR3 DNA sequence: TGTGCCAGCAGCCCGGACTCTTCTGGTGAAAAACTGTTTTTT.

This chain uses TRBV4-1 with TRBJ2-7, with D perhaps given as TRBD1 or TRBD2 (5 bases each). With 4 bases removed from V and 4 bases from J, the gap between germline ends came to 17 bases. The CDR3 sequence is 15 residues long. Germline V gene data show CDR1 as MGHRA and CDR2 as YSYEKL. CDR3 DNA sequence: TGCGCCAGCAGCCTCATACCGGGACCTACTTACGAGCAGTACTTC. This codes for CASSLIPGPTYEQYF.

This clone showed up just a few times. Other DNA sequences within the sample encode an identical CDR3. The chain carries TRBV29-1 and TRBJ1-1; maybe TRBD1 (5 bases). This CDR3 is 12 amino acids long. The V end was cut by 6 bases, the J end by 0 bases, with 8 bases between. Per the germline V gene, CDR1 is SQVTM and CDR2 is ANQGSEA. CDR3 sequence: CSVGRMNTEAFF. CDR3 nucleotide sequence: TGCAGCGTGGGACGGATGAACACTGAAGCTTTCTTT.

The chain joins TRBV5-1 to TRBJ2-1, with 10 bases aligning to TRBD1. Per germline, CDR1 SGHRS and CDR2 YFSETQ. CDR3 length equals 15 residues. V lost 5 bases and J lost 6; bases outside the gene matches: 8. In DNA, the CDR3 is TGCGCCAGCAGTCCCGGACAGGGGGGCTTCAATGAGCAGTTCTTC. Translating it yields CASSPGQGGFNEQFF.